This T cell receptor beta chain was profiled in a study of blood T cell repertoires in COVID-19 (dated by TCRdb to the early 2020s). About the investigation overall: The collaborator samples originated in the United States, Italy and Spain and spanned the acute and convalescent phases of COVID-19. Sample metadata almost always included a de-identified subject ID, COVID-19 status, age in years and sex. Where available, HLA class I and class II types were taken from metadata supplied by the sample provider and were not determined by assay-based typing. The prospective study material was composed of cDNA or gDNA derived from T cells, B-cell-depleted T cells, or PBMCs. The repertoires were released in a freely available public database intended as a resource for research on the immune response to SARS-CoV-2. The samples were drawn from two sources: the first 160 participants of the ongoing ImmuneRACE study, and 1,254 subjects contributed by 6 global collaborators. The dataset comprised deeply sampled blood TCRbeta repertoires from subjects exposed to, actively infected with, or recovered from COVID-19. What the research found in general, with its limitations: The quantity of clinical and demographic metadata differed by source and by participant and was supplied without curation.

This clone was counted a few times. Its specific antigen is unknown. The input lacks base qualities; no much larger clone sits a single base away. One collaborating source in Seattle enrolled patients during active infection and followed them longitudinally through the course of disease. Collaborating institutions collected whole blood in K2EDTA tubes following their own protocols. For TCRbeta analysis, collaborator samples were shipped as frozen whole blood, as isolated PBMCs, or as DNA extracted from either sample type. The germline V gene (reference sequence) specifies LNHNV as CDR1 and YYDKDF as CDR2. V loses 5 bases at its end and J loses 9 bases; junction bases beyond the gene matches: 8. The CDR3 has 13 amino acids, counting the end cysteine and phenylalanine. Only the CDR3 part of the read is kept: 39 bases, read in frame from the first base. TCRbeta CDR3 regions were amplified from genomic DNA by means of the immunoSEQ Assay, a bias-controlled multiplex PCR. In the authors' own workflow: Within the assay, amplification of reference gene primers was used to estimate how many nucleated cells each sample contained. To quantify the absolute abundance of each unique TCRbeta CDR3 rearrangement, sequence reads were collapsed and filtered. For each sample, productive Simpson clonality was calculated by taking the square root of Simpson's diversity index across productive rearrangements. TCRdb stores this immuneACCESS table with in-frame sequences only. Part of the clones is absent; in the studies checked, under half of the shortfall reflects unresolved V genes, and no reason is known for the rest. V, J and clone size were drawn from that table, and D and trimming were deduced from the DNA. Across this sample there are roughly 250,000 clones, with around 85% seen only once. The ten largest clones represent about 12% of the sample.

Here the chain combines TRBV15 and TRBJ1-1; TRBD1 lines up with 8 middle nucleotides. The sequence was obtained from a woman under 40 with COVID-19, enrolled during active disease. Sequencing was done on a sample of peripheral blood. CDR3 sequence: CATSLDRGDQAFF. The DNA is TGTGCCACCAGCCTCGACAGGGGTGATCAAGCTTTCTTT.